The sequence of this T cell receptor (beta chain) was determined in a study of sequential checkpoint blockade in melanoma. The CDR3 is made up of 10 amino acids. Germline CDR1 is SGDLS and CDR2 is YYNGEE. V was clipped by 9 bases and J by 3 bases, with 6 bases between them. Profiling relied on immunoSEQ multiplex PCR, and the TCRdb table lists in-frame clones only, not all of them. The repertoire includes under 20,000 clones, around 74% of them detected once, and roughly 33% sits in the top ten. Sample treatment: randomized to nivolumab then ipilimumab (arm A) or the reverse (arm B). From thawed PBMCs, live CD3+CD8+ cells negative for CD19 and CD56 were sorted.

The source was CD8+ T cells sorted from blood (inferred from file names), collected from a patient given nivolumab and ipilimumab in sequence. The TCR was taken from a human donor with melanoma. The chain uses TRBV9 and TRBJ1-1; no reliable D call. Here the CDR3 reads CATLDTEAFF. The CDR3 DNA reads as TGTGCCACTCTAGACACTGAAGCTTTCTTT.